The present T cell receptor (beta chain) was sequenced within a study of PD-1 blockade in mismatch repair-deficient tumors. V lost 4 bases and J lost 6, with 5 bases in between. This CDR3 region has 11 residues. Germline V gene sequence: CDR1 MNHEY, CDR2 SMNVEV (reference sequence). Profiled with immunoSEQ multiplex PCR; TCRdb holds only in-frame clones, not every one. Of 75,000 to 85,000 clones in the sample, 81% are singletons; the top ten hold 2.5% to 3%. The source is an adult with mismatch repair-deficient cancer. The chain carries TRBV27 and TRBJ2-3; D possibly corresponds to TRBD2 (5 bases). Material: peripheral blood, obtained 12 weeks after starting pembrolizumab. This CDR3 is CASSSSDTQYF. CDR3 sequence (DNA): TGTGCCAGCAGTTCTAGCGATACGCAGTATTTT.